This is a list of T cell receptor beta chains from one sample in a study of T-cell memory formation after mild COVID-19. A single record per CDR3 protein comes from TCRdb applying MiXCR to the 5' RACE reads. The sample yields 450,000 to 700,000 distinct CDR3 sequences, about a sixth seen once. Sequencing was carried out using PBMCs or a T cell subset sorted from them (not recorded which). These receptors were taken from an adult woman who had mild COVID-19 (a few samples of this study predate the infection). Cell type and time point are not known. Each CDR3 is given with its conserved first and last residue. Fields, in order: V gene, clone size, D gene, J gene, CDR3 protein, CDR3 DNA. D genes are given only for firm matches. Only some rows state a clone size, as once, few, many or a class for expanded clones.

TRBV20-1	-	-	TRBJ2-5	CSHSRGAEETQYF	TGCAGTCACTCACGGGGGGCCGAGGAGACCCAGTACTTC
TRBV30	few	TRBD1	TRBJ2-1	CAFDGTEIYNEQFF	TGTGCCTTCGACGGGACAGAGATTTACAATGAGCAGTTCTTC
TRBV2	-	-	TRBJ1-2	CASSGNGGYTF	TGTGCCAGCAGTGGGAATGGCGGCTACACCTTC
TRBV24-1	few	TRBD2	TRBJ2-1	CATSDMRTSDNEQFF	TGTGCCACCAGTGATATGCGGACTAGCGACAATGAGCAGTTCTTC
TRBV5-5	few	-	TRBJ2-7	CASSFWGREQYF	TGTGCCAGCAGCTTTTGGGGCCGCGAGCAGTACTTC
TRBV19	-	TRBD1	TRBJ1-2	CASSSGQGRYGYTF	TGTGCCAGTAGTAGCGGACAGGGACGTTATGGCTACACCTTC
TRBV19	-	TRBD1	TRBJ1-2	CASSILDRGIYGYTF	TGTGCCAGTAGTATCTTGGACAGGGGGATCTATGGCTACACCTTC
TRBV9	few	-	TRBJ2-5	CASSVDLGGKVDQYF	TGTGCCAGCAGCGTAGATTTGGGGGGCAAAGTAGACCAGTACTTC
TRBV7-2	-	-	TRBJ2-7	CASSKEGQLMTYEQYF	TGTGCCAGCAGCAAGGAGGGACAGCTGATGACCTACGAGCAGTACTTC
TRBV11-2	few	-	TRBJ2-1	CASSWESGPRQFF	TGTGCCAGCAGCTGGGAGTCGGGGCCCCGGCAGTTCTTC
TRBV29-1	many	-	TRBJ2-3	CSVSGLGSDTQYF	TGCAGCGTTAGCGGGTTGGGGTCAGATACGCAGTATTTT
TRBV27	-	-	TRBJ2-6	CASILLELDRASGANVLTF	TGTGCCAGCATCCTCCTGGAGCTCGACAGAGCCTCTGGGGCCAACGTCCTGACTTTC
TRBV4-1	many	TRBD1	TRBJ1-2	CASSQGSTGDGYTF	TGCGCCAGCAGCCAAGGATCGACAGGGGATGGCTACACCTTC
TRBV20-1	-	-	TRBJ2-1	CSAASADSVNEQFF	TGCAGTGCTGCCTCGGCAGATTCAGTAAATGAGCAGTTCTTC
TRBV6-6	few	-	TRBJ2-4	CASLGGANIQYF	TGTGCCAGCCTGGGGGGGGCAAACATTCAGTACTTC
TRBV30	-	-	TRBJ2-7	CAWVASAYEQYF	TGTGCCTGGGTCGCGTCGGCCTACGAGCAGTACTTC
TRBV6-2/TRBV6-3	-	-	TRBJ2-5	CASSYDRGTQYF	TGTGCCAGCAGTTACGATCGTGGGACCCAGTACTTC
TRBV11-3	-	-	TRBJ1-2	CASVPYGYTF	TGTGCCAGCGTCCCGTATGGCTACACCTTC
TRBV6-5	-	-	TRBJ2-3	CASSELGGRITDTQYF	TGTGCCAGCAGTGAGTTAGGAGGGAGGATCACAGATACGCAGTATTTT
TRBV11-1	-	TRBD1	TRBJ1-1	CASSFLGQTLNTEAFF	TGTGCCAGCAGCTTCCTGGGACAGACCTTGAACACTGAAGCTTTCTTT
TRBV4-3	many	TRBD1	TRBJ2-4	CASSQSGTGVTKNIQYF	TGCGCCAGCAGCCAATCCGGGACAGGAGTCACCAAAAACATTCAGTACTTC
TRBV18	few	-	TRBJ2-7	CASSPTEVKQYF	TGTGCCAGCTCACCGACAGAGGTTAAGCAGTACTTC
TRBV4-3	few	-	TRBJ2-2	CASSRDRVGGYTGELFF	TGCGCCAGCAGCCGGGATAGGGTCGGGGGCTACACCGGGGAGCTGTTTTTT
TRBV12-3/TRBV12-4	-	-	TRBJ2-1	CASSVQYEQFF	TGTGCCAGCAGTGTACAGTATGAGCAGTTCTTC
TRBV30	-	TRBD1	TRBJ1-2	CAWSITGAVYGYTF	TGTGCCTGGAGTATAACAGGGGCCGTCTATGGCTACACCTTC
TRBV10-3	few	TRBD2	TRBJ2-4	CAISSTSGGFKNIQYF	TGTGCCATCTCCTCGACTAGCGGGGGATTCAAAAACATTCAGTACTTC
TRBV15	few	TRBD1	TRBJ2-7	CATSRVGQGEEQYF	TGTGCCACCAGCAGAGTAGGACAGGGGGAAGAGCAGTACTTC
TRBV29-1	few	-	TRBJ1-2	CSVVKDSGNYGYTF	TGCAGCGTCGTTAAAGACAGTGGCAACTATGGCTACACCTTC
TRBV4-3	few	-	TRBJ2-7	CASSRSSGDSYEQYF	TGCGCCAGCAGCCGATCCTCCGGCGACAGCTACGAGCAGTACTTC
TRBV21-1	-	-	TRBJ2-7	CASSNGCLAGPTYEQYF	TGTGCCAGCAGCAATGGGTGTCTAGCGGGGCCAACCTACGAGCAGTACTTC
TRBV5-1	few	-	TRBJ1-6	CASSGDPGSYNSPLHF	TGCGCCAGCAGCGGGGACCCCGGCTCCTATAATTCACCCCTCCACTTT
TRBV7-2	-	-	TRBJ1-4	CASSLPSTESNEKLFF	TGTGCCAGCAGCTTGCCCAGTACGGAATCTAATGAAAAACTGTTTTTT
TRBV4-2	many	-	TRBJ2-1	CASSQENAGQYNEQFF	TGTGCCAGCAGCCAAGAGAATGCGGGACAATACAATGAGCAGTTCTTC
TRBV29-1	few	-	TRBJ2-1	CSSQAAAAVNEQFF	TGCAGCTCTCAGGCCGCCGCCGCCGTCAATGAGCAGTTCTTC
TRBV20-1	once	-	TRBJ1-2	CSDIVHPRGTDYGYTF	TGCAGTGACATAGTCCACCCCCGGGGTACGGACTATGGCTACACCTTC
TRBV7-2	few	-	TRBJ1-6	CASSLYGVLVDNSPLHF	TGTGCCAGCAGCTTATATGGGGTCTTGGTAGATAATTCACCCCTCCACTTT
TRBV24-1	few	-	TRBJ2-7	CATRSDTYEQYF	TGTGCCACCAGGAGTGACACCTACGAGCAGTACTTC
TRBV5-1	few	-	TRBJ2-7	CASSPARLAVEIVYEQYF	TGCGCCAGCAGCCCGGCGAGATTAGCGGTAGAGATTGTCTACGAGCAGTACTTC
TRBV7-2	-	-	TRBJ2-1	CASSRDSVVLYEQFF	TGTGCCAGCAGCCGCGACTCGGTAGTCCTCTACGAGCAGTTCTTC
TRBV29-1	-	TRBD1	TRBJ2-7	CSVERAGGANHEQYF	TGCAGCGTTGAAAGGGCAGGGGGCGCAAACCACGAGCAGTACTTC
TRBV4-3	-	TRBD1	TRBJ2-7	CASSQRPGQFSYEQYF	TGCGCCAGCAGCCAACGTCCGGGACAGTTCTCCTACGAGCAGTACTTC
TRBV6-5	many	-	TRBJ2-1	CASSSQNRPYNEQFF	TGTGCCAGCAGCTCCCAAAACCGGCCCTACAATGAGCAGTTCTTC
TRBV18	few	-	TRBJ1-1	CASSHSPMGGEAFF	TGTGCCAGCTCACACTCCCCGATGGGGGGTGAAGCTTTCTTT
TRBV4-3	-	-	TRBJ1-1	CASSQDSNMNTEAFF	TGCGCCAGCAGCCAAGATTCGAACATGAACACTGAAGCTTTCTTT